Listed here are 21 T cell receptor beta chains from one sample, sequenced in a study of blood T cells in healthy people across ages. A sample-barcoded 5' primer and a J-beta primer mix were used in a second PCR of about 7 to 11 cycles. From the 5' RACE reads, TCRdb called clonotypes with MiXCR, one entry per CDR3 protein. This sample has hundreds of thousands of distinct CDR3 sequences, with just over 55% found just once. Sequencing input: blood. The origin of the receptors is a man aged 35-49 years in good health.

This clonotype was seen a few times. This sequence joins TRBV29-1 and TRBJ2-1; weak D call: TRBD2 (6 bases). V was clipped by 1 base and J by 14 bases, with 9 bases between them. This CDR3 has 10 residues. Per germline, CDR1 SQVTM and CDR2 ANQGSEA. CDR3 DNA: TGCAGCGTTGAAGCGGGGGACGAGTTCTTC. Translated, it gives CSVEAGDEFF.

V usage is TRBV20-1 and J usage is TRBJ2-3; D perhaps matches TRBD1 (6 bases). Looked up from germline, CDR1 is DFQATT and CDR2 is SNEGSKA (reference sequence). Trimming shortened V by 3 bases and J by 6 bases, and 22 bases separated the two germline ends. The CDR3 length is 16 residues. CDR3 sequence: CSARPPGHPVGDTQYF. DNA for the CDR3: TGCAGTGCTAGGCCCCCGGGACACCCGGTTGGTGATACGCAGTATTTT.

The CDR3 region has the DNA TGTGCCAGCAGCCAAGCTCCTACCGAGACCCAGTACTTC. Protein sequence: CASSQAPTETQYF. The chain joins TRBV3-1 to TRBJ2-5; D not resolved. Between the trimmed V and J ends, which lost 1 base and 5 bases, there was a span of 8 bases. The germline CDR1 and CDR2 sequences are LGHDT and YNNKEL (reference sequence). CDR3 length equals 13 residues.

The chain joins TRBV12-3 or TRBV12-4 to TRBJ2-7; D is uncertain. V dropped 1 base and J dropped 6 bases, with 16 bases sitting between them. This CDR3 is built from 15 residues. The CDR3 DNA sequence: TGTGCCAGCAGTTTAGAAGGGCAGATCCTGGGCGAGCAGTACTTC. Translating gives CASSLEGQILGEQYF.

The chain employs TRBV9 and TRBJ2-5, with D tentatively TRBD2 (5 bases). The J call may be in error: the DNA end matches TRBJ2-7 better. CDR3 length equals 11 residues. Germline V lookup: CDR1 SGDLS, CDR2 YYNGEE. CDR3 loop: CANGVPYEQYF. Written as DNA, the CDR3 is TGTGCCAACGGGGTACCTTACGAGCAGTACTTC.

The chain joins TRBV6-6 to TRBJ1-2; D may be TRBD1 (5 bases). Trimming took off 5 bases at V and 2 bases at J, with 12 bases between the two ends. The germline V gene encodes CDR1 MNHNY and CDR2 SVGAGI (reference sequence). This CDR3 is 14 amino acids long. Written as DNA, the CDR3 is TGTGCCAGCAGTGACAGCCTAGTCAACTATGGCTACACCTTC. This codes for CASSDSLVNYGYTF.

The chain carries TRBV4-2 and TRBJ2-3; TRBD2 matches 7 bases. The CDR3 consists of 18 residues. J gave up 2 bases and V 1 base, and 12 bases lay outside the gene matches. The germline gives CDR1 LGHNA, CDR2 YNFKEQ. The CDR3 DNA reads TGTGCCAGCAGCCAAGGTCTCGTAGCAGCGGGGACCACAGATACGCAGTATTTT. It specifies CASSQGLVAAGTTDTQYF.

The rearrangement uses TRBV20-1 and TRBJ2-7; TRBD2 agrees at 8 bases. Looked up from germline, CDR1 is DFQATT and CDR2 is SNEGSKA (reference sequence). Losses at the gene ends were 1 base for V and 0 bases for J; bases not matched to a gene: 5. The CDR3 is made up of 15 amino acids. Here the CDR3 reads CSARAGGASSYEQYF. The CDR3 region has the DNA TGCAGTGCTAGAGCGGGAGGGGCTAGCTCCTACGAGCAGTACTTC.

The chain has TRBV5-1 and TRBJ1-1; TRBD1 matches at 7 bases. V gave up 3 bases and J gave up 1 base; unmatched junction bases: 15. The CDR3 runs 18 residues. The germline CDR1 and CDR2 sequences are SGHRS and YFSETQ. CDR3 DNA sequence: TGCGCCAGCAGCTACATCGACAGGGTGTTCGTAGGGAACACTGAAGCTTTCTTT. The encoded protein is CASSYIDRVFVGNTEAFF.

This clonotype has a handful of counts. The CDR3 region is CSASATSGSDEQYF. CDR3 DNA: TGCAGTGCTAGCGCGACTAGCGGGAGCGACGAGCAGTACTTC. V usage is TRBV20-1 and J usage is TRBJ2-7; 12 bases are shared with TRBD2. The CDR3 contains 14 residues. CDR1 and CDR2 from the germline V gene are DFQATT and SNEGSKA (reference sequence). V lost 3 bases and J lost 5; bases outside the gene matches: 5.

Notes on this clonotype: A read error may produce the germline difference seen at one junction end. The chain has TRBV6-5 and TRBJ1-2; no clear D gene. CDR3 length equals 13 residues. CDR1 MNHEY and CDR2 SVGAGI come from the germline V gene. The CDR3: CVSSPGVSMIYTF. The CDR3, as DNA: TGTGTCAGCAGCCCCGGAGTATCTATGATTTACACCTTC.

The genes are TRBV6-2 or TRBV6-3 and TRBJ1-5, with TRBD1 matching over 9 bases. In germline, CDR1 is MNHEY, CDR2 SVGEGT. The CDR3 consists of 17 residues. With 5 bases clipped from V and 4 bases from J, the junction kept 12 bases outside the gene matches. In DNA form, the CDR3 reads TGTGCCAGCAGTCCCATTAGAGGCGGGACAGGGAATCAGCCCCAGCATTTT. This codes for CASSPIRGGTGNQPQHF.

The chain couples TRBV28 to TRBJ2-5; D possibly corresponds to TRBD1 (5 bases). Germline CDR1 MDHEN, CDR2 SYDVKM. Trimming removed 7 bases from V and 9 bases from J, with 21 bases in between. There are 14 residues in the CDR3. The CDR3, as DNA: TGTGCCAGCAACCGGGTCGAAAACTTAGGGGCCCAGTACTTC. Translated, it gives CASNRVENLGAQYF.

The chain uses TRBV7-6 and TRBJ1-2, with D possibly being TRBD1 (6 bases). The V gene lost 5 bases and the J gene lost 5 bases, with 18 bases spanning the gap. Germline lookup yields CDR1 SGHVS and CDR2 FNYEAQ. The CDR3 sequence is 15 residues long. The CDR3: CASSPLQGERYGYTF. The CDR3 DNA reads as TGTGCCAGCAGCCCTTTACAGGGTGAAAGGTATGGCTACACCTTC.

The V gene is TRBV7-2, the J gene TRBJ1-1; a possible D gene is TRBD1 (5 bases). CDR1 and CDR2 (germline): SGHTA, FQGNSA. The V and J ends lost 2 bases and 0 bases respectively, with 19 bases between them. CDR3 size: 18 residues. The CDR3 protein is CASSLRSTGYIMNTEAFF. In DNA, the CDR3 is TGTGCCAGCAGCTTACGGAGTACAGGTTATATTATGAACACTGAAGCTTTCTTT. Supplemented by reference TRBV7-2 and TRBJ1-1, the full variable domain reads GAGVSQSPSNKVTEKGKDVELRCDPISGHTALYWYRQSLGQGLEFLIYFQGNSAPDKSGLPSDRFSAERTGGSVSTLTIQRTQQEDSAVYLCASSLRSTGYIMNTEAFFGQGTRLTVV.

This clonotype was seen only a few times. The chain joins TRBV7-2 to TRBJ1-5; weak D call: TRBD1 (5 bases). V lost 5 bases and J 5 bases, leaving 25 bases between the germline ends. The germline V gene has CDR1 SGHTA and CDR2 FQGNSA. This CDR3 spans 18 amino acids. The CDR3 DNA reads as TGTGCCAGCAGCCCAATGGGGGGAGGCAGGGCTCCCGATCAGCCCCAGCATTTT. It specifies CASSPMGGGRAPDQPQHF.

The chain carries TRBV7-9 and TRBJ2-1; D is unclear. Per germline, CDR1 SEHNR and CDR2 FQNEAQ (reference sequence). This CDR3 region has 12 residues. The germline V and J ends were trimmed by 6 bases and 13 bases, with 16 bases remaining between them. In DNA, the CDR3 is TGTGCCAGCAGACCCGGCGATGGACCTCAGTTCTTC. Protein: CASRPGDGPQFF.

The chain uses TRBV27 and TRBJ1-6; D is perhaps TRBD1 (5 bases). In germline, CDR1 is MNHEY, CDR2 SMNVEV (reference sequence). The CDR3 has 14 amino acids. The V and J ends lost 4 bases and 7 bases respectively, with 11 bases between them. The CDR3 loop reads CASSSQGRNSPLHF. The CDR3 bases are TGTGCCAGCAGTTCGCAGGGAAGAAATTCACCCCTCCACTTT.

The chain has TRBV6-2 or TRBV6-3 and TRBJ2-4; tentative D call: TRBD1 (5 bases). Germline values: CDR1 MNHEY, CDR2 SVGEGT. The CDR3 has 14 amino acids. Trimming removed 5 bases at V and 0 bases at J, with 8 bases between. The CDR3 coding sequence is TGTGCCAGCAGTAAGGGGTCAGCCAAAAACATTCAGTACTTC. Translated: CASSKGSAKNIQYF.

The rearrangement links TRBV12-3 or TRBV12-4 to TRBJ2-1, with TRBD1 identical over 10 bases. V gave up 5 bases and J gave up 7 bases; unmatched junction bases: 8. CDR3 size: 15 residues. CDR3 sequence reads: CASSPGGQGRNEQFF. For the CDR3, the DNA is TGTGCCAGCAGTCCAGGGGGACAGGGGCGTAATGAGCAGTTCTTC.

This chain connects TRBV4-1 to TRBJ2-5; 10 bases map to TRBD1. Unmatched junction bases numbered 3, after V lost 2 bases and J lost 6 bases. Germline loops: CDR1 MGHRA, CDR2 YSYEKL. The CDR3 runs to 14 residues. In DNA form, the CDR3 reads TGCGCCAGCAGCCAACCGGGACAGGGGAAGACCCAGTACTTC. Its protein is CASSQPGQGKTQYF.